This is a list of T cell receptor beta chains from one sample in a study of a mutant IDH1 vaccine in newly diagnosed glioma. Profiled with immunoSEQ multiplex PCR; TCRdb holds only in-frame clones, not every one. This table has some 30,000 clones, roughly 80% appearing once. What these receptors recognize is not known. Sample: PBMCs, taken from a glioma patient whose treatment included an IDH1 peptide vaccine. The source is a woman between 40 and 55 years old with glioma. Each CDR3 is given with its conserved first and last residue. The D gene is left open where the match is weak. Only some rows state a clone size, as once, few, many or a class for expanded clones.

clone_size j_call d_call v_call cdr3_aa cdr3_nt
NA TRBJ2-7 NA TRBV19 CASSNRSYEQYF TGTGCCAGTAGTAACAGATCCTACGAGCAGTACTTC
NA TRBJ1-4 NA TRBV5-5 CASSLMRDGNEKLFF TGTGCCAGCAGCCTAATGAGGGACGGTAATGAAAAACTGTTTTTT
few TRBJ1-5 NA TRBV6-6 CASSLGMQPQHF TGTGCCAGCAGCCTGGGGATGCAGCCCCAGCATTTT
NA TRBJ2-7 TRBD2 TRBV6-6 CASSYRGLTYEQYF TGTGCCAGCAGTTACCGGGGACTAACCTACGAGCAGTACTTC
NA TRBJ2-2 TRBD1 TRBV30 CACPGTGVIGELFF TGTGCCTGCCCCGGGACAGGAGTCATCGGGGAGCTGTTTTTT
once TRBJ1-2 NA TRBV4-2 CASSFGLKGYTF TGTGCCAGCAGCTTCGGACTGAAGGGCTACACCTTC
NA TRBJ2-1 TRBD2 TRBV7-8 CASSLAGGRGVYNEQFF TGTGCCAGCAGCTTAGCAGGTGGGCGGGGGGTATACAATGAGCAGTTCTTC
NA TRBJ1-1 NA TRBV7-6 CASSLTIIGERGRTEAFF TGTGCCAGCAGCTTAACGATTATAGGGGAAAGGGGCCGCACTGAAGCTTTCTTT
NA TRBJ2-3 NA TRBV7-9 CASTHTDTQYF TGTGCCAGCACTCACACAGATACGCAGTATTTT
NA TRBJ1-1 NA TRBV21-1 CASTSGTGGAEAFF TGTGCCAGCACTTCCGGGACAGGAGGGGCTGAAGCTTTCTTT
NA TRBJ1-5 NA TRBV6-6 CASSYSVAINQPQHF TGTGCCAGCAGTTACTCGGTCGCGATCAATCAGCCCCAGCATTTT
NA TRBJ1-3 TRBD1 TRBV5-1 CASSPTGQGVPGGNTIYF TGCGCCAGCAGCCCTACGGGACAGGGGGTCCCCGGTGGAAACACCATATATTTT
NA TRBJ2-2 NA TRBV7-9 CASTHRAVELFF TGTGCCAGCACCCACCGGGCCGTGGAGCTGTTTTTT
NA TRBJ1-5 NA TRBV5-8 CASSLFTGNQPQHF TGTGCCAGCAGCTTGTTTACGGGGAATCAGCCCCAGCATTTT
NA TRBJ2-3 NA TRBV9 CASSVLSLAADTQYF TGTGCCAGCAGCGTATTGTCCCTAGCCGCAGATACGCAGTATTTT
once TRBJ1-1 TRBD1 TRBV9 CASSPRTGNTEAFF TGTGCCAGCAGCCCGAGGACAGGGAACACTGAAGCTTTCTTT
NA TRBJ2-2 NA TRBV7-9 CAVDETGELFF TGTGCCGTGGACGAAACCGGGGAGCTGTTTTTT
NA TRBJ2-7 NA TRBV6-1 CASSGSSYEQYF TGTGCCAGCAGCGGCAGCTCCTACGAGCAGTACTTC
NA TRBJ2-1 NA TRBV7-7 CASSLTSYNEQFF TGTGCTAGCAGCTTGACGTCCTACAATGAGCAGTTCTTC
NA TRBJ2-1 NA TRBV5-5 CASSPVRVFNEQFF TGTGCCAGCAGCCCCGTGAGGGTGTTCAATGAGCAGTTCTTC
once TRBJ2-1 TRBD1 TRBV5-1 CASSLADRGDNEQFF TGCGCCAGCAGCTTAGCAGACAGGGGTGATAATGAGCAGTTCTTC
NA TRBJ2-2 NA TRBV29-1 CSVGQSGDTGELFF TGCAGCGTTGGACAGAGTGGGGACACCGGGGAGCTGTTTTTT
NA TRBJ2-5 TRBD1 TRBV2 CASSETGRDRGVETQYF TGTGCCAGCAGTGAAACAGGGCGGGACAGGGGTGTAGAGACCCAGTACTTC
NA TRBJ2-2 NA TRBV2 CASKAIAGELFF TGTGCCAGCAAGGCTATAGCCGGGGAGCTGTTTTTT
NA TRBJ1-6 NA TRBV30 CAWSKDSNSPLHF TGTGCCTGGAGTAAGGACAGTAATTCACCCCTCCACTTT
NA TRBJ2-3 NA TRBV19 CASSQRRGSTDTQYF TGTGCCAGTAGTCAACGTCGGGGTAGCACAGATACGCAGTATTTT
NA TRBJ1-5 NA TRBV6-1 CASSEASGASQPQHF TGTGCCAGCAGTGAAGCGTCGGGGGCAAGCCAGCCCCAGCATTTT
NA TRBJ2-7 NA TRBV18 CASSWGPTYEQYF TGTGCCAGCTCATGGGGGCCCACCTACGAGCAGTACTTC
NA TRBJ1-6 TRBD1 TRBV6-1 CASSGYRGESPLHF TGTGCCAGCAGTGGGTACAGGGGAGAATCACCCCTCCACTTT
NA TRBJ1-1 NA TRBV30 CAWSQGFMNTEAFF TGTGCCTGGAGTCAGGGGTTTATGAACACTGAAGCTTTCTTT
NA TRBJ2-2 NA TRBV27 CASRGGTQNTGELFF TGTGCCAGCAGGGGAGGAACACAGAACACCGGGGAGCTGTTTTTT
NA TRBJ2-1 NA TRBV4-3 CASSQAGTPYNEQFF TGCGCCAGCAGCCAAGCCGGGACTCCGTACAATGAGCAGTTCTTC
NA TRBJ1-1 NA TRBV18 CASSPLSTYRQKAFF TGTGCCAGCTCACCACTCTCAACATATAGACAAAAAGCTTTCTTT
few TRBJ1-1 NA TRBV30 CAWSVLGLAEAFF TGTGCCTGGAGTGTACTGGGTCTGGCTGAAGCTTTCTTT
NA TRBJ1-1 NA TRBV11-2 CASSRGGRTEAFF TGTGCCAGCAGCAGGGGGGGGAGAACTGAAGCTTTCTTT
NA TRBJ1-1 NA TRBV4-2 CASSQGTGGNTEAFF TGTGCCAGCAGCCAAGGTACGGGAGGGAACACTGAAGCTTTCTTT
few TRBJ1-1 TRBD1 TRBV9 CASSDDRGGNTEAFF TGTGCCAGCAGCGATGACAGGGGCGGGAACACTGAAGCTTTCTTT
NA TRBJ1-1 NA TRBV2 CASQYREGSEAFF TGTGCCAGCCAATACAGGGAAGGTTCTGAAGCTTTCTTT
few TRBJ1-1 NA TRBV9 CASSVGTGPNTEAFF TGTGCCAGCAGCGTAGGAACAGGGCCGAACACTGAAGCTTTCTTT
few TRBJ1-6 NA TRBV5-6 CASSRTENSPLHF TGTGCCAGCAGCCGGACCGAAAATTCACCCCTCCACTTT
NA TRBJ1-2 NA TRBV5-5 CASSHGSVSVYGYTF TGTGCCAGCAGCCATGGTTCGGTTTCGGTCTATGGCTACACCTTC
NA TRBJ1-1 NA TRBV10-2 CASSPDGYEAFF TGCGCCAGCAGTCCGGACGGCTATGAAGCTTTCTTT
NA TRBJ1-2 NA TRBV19 CASSIEPPGASNYGYTF TGTGCCAGTAGTATAGAACCCCCCGGGGCGTCGAACTATGGCTACACCTTC
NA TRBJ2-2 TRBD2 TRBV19 CASSSQRGARGELFF TGTGCCAGTAGTTCCCAGCGGGGGGCGCGTGGGGAGCTGTTTTTT
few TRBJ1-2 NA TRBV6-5 CASSYHPQGGHGYTF TGTGCCAGCAGTTACCATCCACAGGGAGGGCATGGCTACACCTTC
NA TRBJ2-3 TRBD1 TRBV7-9 CASSPGGQGTDTQYF TGTGCCAGCAGCCCGGGGGGACAGGGTACAGATACGCAGTATTTT
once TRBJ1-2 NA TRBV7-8 CASSSQYTRLNYGYTF TGTGCCAGCAGCTCCCAATACACCCGCCTCAACTATGGCTACACCTTC
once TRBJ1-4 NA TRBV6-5 CASKQSLATNEKLFF TGTGCCAGCAAACAGAGTCTCGCAACTAATGAAAAACTGTTTTTT
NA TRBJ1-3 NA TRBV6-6 CASSYSGDIGNTIYF TGTGCCAGCAGTTACTCCGGGGACATCGGAAACACCATATATTTT
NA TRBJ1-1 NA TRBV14 CASSQVGGGFGNTEAFF TGTGCCAGCAGCCAGGTGGGAGGAGGGTTCGGGAACACTGAAGCTTTCTTT
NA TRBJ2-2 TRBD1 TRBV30 CAWRPGQGRDTGELFF TGTGCCTGGAGACCCGGACAGGGGAGGGACACCGGGGAGCTGTTTTTT
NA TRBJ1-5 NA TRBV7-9 CASSLAQGMQPQHF TGTGCCAGCAGCTTAGCGCAGGGCATGCAGCCCCAGCATTTT
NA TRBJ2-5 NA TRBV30 CAWNTEQETQYF TGTGCCTGGAACACTGAGCAAGAGACCCAGTACTTC
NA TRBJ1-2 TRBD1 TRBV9 CASSVGERTGVGYTF TGTGCCAGCAGCGTAGGAGAGAGAACAGGGGTCGGCTACACCTTC
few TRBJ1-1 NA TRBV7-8 CASSLLRDTEAFF TGTGCCAGCAGCTTGTTGCGGGATACCGAAGCTTTCTTT
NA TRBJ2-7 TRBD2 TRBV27 CASSLGGNSYEQYF TGTGCCAGCAGCCTCGGGGGGAACTCCTACGAGCAGTACTTC
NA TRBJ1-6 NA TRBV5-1 CASSLPLAGAYNSPLHF TGCGCCAGCAGCCTGCCGTTGGCAGGGGCTTATAATTCACCCCTCCACTTT